This T cell receptor (beta chain) was identified in a study of lymphopenia after photon versus proton radiotherapy. Trimming took off 1 base at V and 1 base at J, with 5 bases between the two ends. CDR3 size: 13 residues. Germline values: CDR1 MNHNS, CDR2 SASEGT. Sequencing was performed with immunoSEQ multiplex PCR; in TCRdb, only in-frame clones are kept and a portion is missing. Altogether 150,000 to 200,000 clones are present, about 85% being singletons, with the ten largest covering around 5.1%. This TCR derives from a man over 45 with gastric cancer. The chain combines TRBV6-1 with TRBJ2-7; D is ambiguous. This specimen was peripheral blood, taken from a patient treated with photon-based radiotherapy. The CDR3 sequence: CASSEGYSYEQYF. CDR3 DNA sequence: TGTGCCAGCAGTGAAGGGTATTCCTACGAGCAGTACTTC.